This T cell receptor beta chain was observed in a study of cytomegalovirus exposure and HLA in healthy donors. Whole-study results and caveats: Beyond CMV serostatus, there was no information to go on about immune exposure. Excluded: some indistinguishable V segments such as TRBV6-2 and TRBV6-3. Later genetic work tied a missense DCLRE1C variant to beta-chain V and J trimming.

With respect to this clone: Its antigen is not identified.

The PCR had 60 Vbeta and 13 Jbeta primers. Assay: immunoSEQ multiplex PCR; the TCRdb copy retains only in-frame clones and omits some. The sample has 150,000 to 200,000 clones; around 78% are singletons. Between the trimmed V and J ends, which lost 7 bases and 4 bases, there was a span of 11 bases. This CDR3 has 13 amino acids. In germline, CDR1 is KGHSH, CDR2 LQKENI. The clonotype originates from a woman in her thirties in good health and CMV-seropositive. The sequenced sample was PBMCs. The chain combines TRBV18 with TRBJ1-3, with a weak D call TRBD1 (6 bases). Here the CDR3 DNA reads TGTGCCAGCTGCAGGGGCTCCGGAAACACCATATATTTT. It is translated as CASCRGSGNTIYF.